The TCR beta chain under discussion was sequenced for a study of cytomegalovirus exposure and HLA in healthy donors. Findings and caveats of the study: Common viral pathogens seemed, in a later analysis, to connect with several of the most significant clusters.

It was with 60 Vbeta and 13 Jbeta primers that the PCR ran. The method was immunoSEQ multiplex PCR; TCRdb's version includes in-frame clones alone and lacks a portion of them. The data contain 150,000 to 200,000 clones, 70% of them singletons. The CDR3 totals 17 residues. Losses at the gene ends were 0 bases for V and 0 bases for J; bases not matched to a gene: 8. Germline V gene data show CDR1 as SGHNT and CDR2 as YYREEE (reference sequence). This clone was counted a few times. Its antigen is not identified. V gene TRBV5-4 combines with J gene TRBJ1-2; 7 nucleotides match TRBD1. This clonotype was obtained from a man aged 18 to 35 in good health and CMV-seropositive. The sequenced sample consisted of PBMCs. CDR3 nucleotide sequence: TGTGCCAGCAGCTTGGGTGGTACAGGGGCGGCTAACTATGGCTACACCTTC. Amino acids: CASSLGGTGAANYGYTF.